One T cell receptor (beta chain) is described in this entry. Its antigen is not yet known. Nothing much larger sits one base from this clone, and base qualities are not available. The sample originates from a study of blood T cell repertoires in COVID-19 (dated by TCRdb to the early 2020s). About the investigation overall: The collaborator samples originated in the United States, Italy and Spain and spanned the acute and convalescent phases of COVID-19. The material from the prospective study consisted of cDNA or gDNA derived from T cells, B-cell-depleted T cells, or PBMCs. Subjects who had been exposed to COVID-19, were actively infected with it, or had recovered from it provided the deeply sampled blood TCRbeta repertoires that made up the dataset. A freely available public database, intended as a resource for researchers studying the immune response to SARS-CoV-2, is where the repertoires were released. Samples came from the ongoing ImmuneRACE study (first 160 participants) plus 1,254 subjects from 6 global collaborators. Sample metadata almost always included a de-identified subject ID, COVID-19 status, age in years and sex. Where available, HLA class I and class II types were obtained from metadata supplied by the sample provider rather than from assay-based typing. Overall study results and their limits: The quantity of clinical and demographic metadata differed by source and by participant and was supplied without curation.

The immunoSEQ Assay, a bias-controlled multiplex PCR, was used to amplify TCRbeta CDR3 regions from genomic DNA. In the original analysis: Nucleated cell counts per sample were estimated from amplification of reference gene primers within the assay. To quantify the absolute abundance of each unique TCRbeta CDR3 rearrangement, sequence reads were collapsed and filtered. Productive Simpson clonality was computed per sample as the square root of Simpson's diversity index over productive rearrangements. The table was pulled from immuneACCESS by TCRdb, which kept in-frame rearrangements only. Such tables lose some clones; where checked, under half of the loss comes from unresolved V genes, and the rest has no known cause. That table is the source of V, J and clone size, and D and trimming were worked out from the DNA. This sample comprises around 130,000 clones, roughly 80% of them detected only once. About 18% of the sample rests with the top ten.

Whole blood was collected in K2EDTA tubes by collaborating institutions according to the institutions' own protocols. For TCRbeta analysis, collaborator samples were shipped as frozen whole blood, as isolated PBMCs, or as DNA extracted from either sample type. Taken from the germline V gene (reference sequence), the CDR1 and CDR2 loops are SEHNR and FQNEAQ. V is clipped by 3 bases and J by 8 bases, and the sequence between their germline boundaries is 23 bases long. The CDR3 runs 17 amino acids, cysteine and phenylalanine included. Of the read, only the CDR3 DNA is kept; its 51 bases are in frame from base 1.

Sequencing input: peripheral blood. In this chain, TRBV7-9 is recombined with TRBJ2-1; 5 matching bases give a weak D call of TRBD2. This TCR came from a woman older than 75 with acute or convalescent COVID-19. The base sequence is TGTGCCAGCAGCTTCACCCCATGGGGAGCCTTGGGCGATGAGCAGTTCTTC. It encodes CASSFTPWGALGDEQFF.